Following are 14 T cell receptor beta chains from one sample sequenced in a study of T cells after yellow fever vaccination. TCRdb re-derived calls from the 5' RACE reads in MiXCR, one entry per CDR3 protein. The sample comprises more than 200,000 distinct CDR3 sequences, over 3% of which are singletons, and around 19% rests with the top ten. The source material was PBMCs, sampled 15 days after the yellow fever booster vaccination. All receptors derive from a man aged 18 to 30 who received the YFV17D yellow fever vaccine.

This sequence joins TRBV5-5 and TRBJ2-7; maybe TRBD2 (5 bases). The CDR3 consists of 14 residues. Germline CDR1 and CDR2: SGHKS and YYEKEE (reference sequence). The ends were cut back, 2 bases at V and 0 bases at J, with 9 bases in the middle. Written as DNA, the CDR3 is TGTGCCAGCAGCTTTATGGGGAGCTCCTACGAGCAGTACTTC. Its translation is CASSFMGSSYEQYF.

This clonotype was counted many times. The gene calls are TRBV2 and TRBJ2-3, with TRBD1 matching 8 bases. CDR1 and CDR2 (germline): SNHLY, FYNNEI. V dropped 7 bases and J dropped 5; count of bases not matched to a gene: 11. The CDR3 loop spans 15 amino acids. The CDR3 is CASTELGQGVDTQYF. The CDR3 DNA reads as TGTGCCAGCACCGAACTTGGACAGGGCGTAGATACGCAGTATTTT.

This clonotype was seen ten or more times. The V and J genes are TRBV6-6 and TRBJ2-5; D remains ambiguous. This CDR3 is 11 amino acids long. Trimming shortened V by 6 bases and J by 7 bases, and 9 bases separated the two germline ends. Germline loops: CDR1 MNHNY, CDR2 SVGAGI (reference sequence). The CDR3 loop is CASRGTGTQYF. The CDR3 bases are TGTGCCAGCAGGGGAACGGGGACCCAGTACTTC.

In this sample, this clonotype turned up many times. This CDR3 reads CSASGQEQYV. The CDR3 DNA reads TGCAGTGCTTCCGGGCAAGAGCAGTACGTC. The chain employs TRBV20-1 and TRBJ2-7, with D unresolved. The V end lost 5 bases, the J end lost 7 bases, and 9 bases lay between the germline ends. This CDR3 is built from 10 residues. CDR1 and CDR2 (germline): DFQATT, SNEGSKA (reference sequence).

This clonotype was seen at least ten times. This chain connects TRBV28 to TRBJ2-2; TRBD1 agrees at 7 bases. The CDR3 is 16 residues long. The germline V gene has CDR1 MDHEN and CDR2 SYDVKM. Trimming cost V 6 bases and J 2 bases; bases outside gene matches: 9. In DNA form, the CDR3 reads TGTGCCAGCAGCATAGGGACAGCGAGAAACACCGGGGAGCTGTTTTTT. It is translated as CASSIGTARNTGELFF.

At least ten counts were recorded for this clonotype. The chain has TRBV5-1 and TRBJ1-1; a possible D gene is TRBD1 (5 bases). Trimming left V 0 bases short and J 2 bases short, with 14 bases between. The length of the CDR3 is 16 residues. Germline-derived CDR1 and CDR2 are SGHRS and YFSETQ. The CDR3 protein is CASSLGPGSLNTEAFF. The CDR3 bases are TGCGCCAGCAGCTTGGGACCAGGGTCCCTAAACACTGAAGCTTTCTTT.

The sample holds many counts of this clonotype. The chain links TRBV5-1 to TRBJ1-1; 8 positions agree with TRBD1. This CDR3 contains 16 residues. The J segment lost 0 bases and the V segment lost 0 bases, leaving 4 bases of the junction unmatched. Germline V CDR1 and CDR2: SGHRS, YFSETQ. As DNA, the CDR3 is TGCGCCAGCAGCTTGGACGCGGGACAGGTGAACACTGAAGCTTTCTTT. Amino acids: CASSLDAGQVNTEAFF.

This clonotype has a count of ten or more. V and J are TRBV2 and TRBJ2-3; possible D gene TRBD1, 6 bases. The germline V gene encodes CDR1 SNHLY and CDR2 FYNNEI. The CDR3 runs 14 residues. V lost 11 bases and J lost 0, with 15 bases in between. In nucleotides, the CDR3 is TGTGCCCGAAGGGACCAGGGGAGCACAGATACGCAGTATTTT. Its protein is CARRDQGSTDTQYF. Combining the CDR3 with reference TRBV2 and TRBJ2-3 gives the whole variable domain EPEVTQTPSHQVTQMGQEVILRCVPISNHLYFYWYRQILGQKVEFLVSFYNNEISEKSEIFDDQFSVERPDGSNFTLKIRSTKLEDSAMYFCARRDQGSTDTQYFGPGTRLTVL.

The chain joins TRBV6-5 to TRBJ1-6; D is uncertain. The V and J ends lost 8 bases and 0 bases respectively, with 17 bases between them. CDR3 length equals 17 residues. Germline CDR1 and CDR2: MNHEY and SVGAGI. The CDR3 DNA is TGTGCCAGCCGAGGTGATAGTAGGAGCTCCTATAATTCACCCCTCCACTTT. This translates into CASRGDSRSSYNSPLHF.

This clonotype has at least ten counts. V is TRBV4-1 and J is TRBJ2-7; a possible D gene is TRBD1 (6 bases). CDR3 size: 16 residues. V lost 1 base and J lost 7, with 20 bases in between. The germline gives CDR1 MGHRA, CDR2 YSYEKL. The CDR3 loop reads CASSQAKRQGTREQYV. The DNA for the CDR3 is TGCGCCAGCAGCCAAGCCAAAAGGCAGGGGACAAGGGAGCAGTACGTC.

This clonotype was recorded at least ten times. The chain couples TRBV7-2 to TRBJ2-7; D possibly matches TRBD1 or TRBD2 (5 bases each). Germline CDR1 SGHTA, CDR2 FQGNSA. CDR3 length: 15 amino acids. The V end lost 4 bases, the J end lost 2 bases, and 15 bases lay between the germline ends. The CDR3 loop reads CASSYDPGPTYEQYF. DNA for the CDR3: TGTGCCAGCAGCTACGACCCGGGGCCAACCTACGAGCAGTACTTC.

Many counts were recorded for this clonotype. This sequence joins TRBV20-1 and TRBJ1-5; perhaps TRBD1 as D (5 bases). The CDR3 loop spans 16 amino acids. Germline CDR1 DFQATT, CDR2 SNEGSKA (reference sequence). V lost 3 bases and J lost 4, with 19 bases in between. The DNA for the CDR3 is TGCAGTGCTAGTAATCGGGACGCGATCTTTAATCAGCCCCAGCATTTT. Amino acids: CSASNRDAIFNQPQHF.

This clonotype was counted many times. For the CDR3, the DNA is TGTGCCAGCAGCGTAGCCGGGGGGATGCAGCCCCAGCATTTT. Its protein product is CASSVAGGMQPQHF. The J gene is TRBJ1-5, the V gene TRBV9, with D perhaps matching TRBD1 (5 bases). Trimming removed 0 bases from V and 7 bases from J, with 11 bases in between. From germline, CDR1 is SGDLS and CDR2 YYNGEE. CDR3 size: 14 residues.

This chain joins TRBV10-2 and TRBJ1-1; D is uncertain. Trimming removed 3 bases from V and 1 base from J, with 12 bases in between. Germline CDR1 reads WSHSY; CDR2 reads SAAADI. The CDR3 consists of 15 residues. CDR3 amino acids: CASSDPLQGNTEAFF. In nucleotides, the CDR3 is TGCGCCAGCAGTGACCCCTTACAAGGGAACACTGAAGCTTTCTTT.